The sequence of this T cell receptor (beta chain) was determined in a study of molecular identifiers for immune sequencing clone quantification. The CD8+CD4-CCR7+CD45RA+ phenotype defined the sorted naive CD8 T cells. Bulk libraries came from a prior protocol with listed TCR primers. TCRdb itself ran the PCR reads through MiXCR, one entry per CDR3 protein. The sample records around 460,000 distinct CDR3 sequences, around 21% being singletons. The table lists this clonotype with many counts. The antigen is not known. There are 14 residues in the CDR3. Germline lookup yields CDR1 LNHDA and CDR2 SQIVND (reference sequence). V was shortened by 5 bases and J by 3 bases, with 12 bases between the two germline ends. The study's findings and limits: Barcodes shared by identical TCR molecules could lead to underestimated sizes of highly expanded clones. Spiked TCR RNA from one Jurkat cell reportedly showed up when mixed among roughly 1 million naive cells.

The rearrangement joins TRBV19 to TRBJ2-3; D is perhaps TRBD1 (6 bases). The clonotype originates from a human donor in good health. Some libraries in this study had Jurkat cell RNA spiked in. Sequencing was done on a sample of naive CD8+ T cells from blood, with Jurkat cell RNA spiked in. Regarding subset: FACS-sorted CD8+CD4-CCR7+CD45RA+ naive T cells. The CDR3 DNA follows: TGTGCCAGTAGTTACAGGGAAGAAACAGATACGCAGTATTTT. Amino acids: CASSYREETDTQYF.